This T cell receptor (beta chain) was observed in a study of blood T cell repertoires in COVID-19. Germline values: CDR1 SNHLY, CDR2 FYNNEI. There are 14 residues in the CDR3. Deletions cut 7 bases from V and 1 base from J, with 10 bases between. The protocol was immunoSEQ multiplex PCR, while the TCRdb copy is restricted to in-frame clones and leaves out a portion. The sample shows about 190,000 clones, roughly 83% of them seen only once. The clonotype comes from a young woman who had recovered from COVID-19. The chain joins TRBV2 to TRBJ2-2; possibly TRBD1 for D (5 bases). The sample was PBMCs or T cells enriched from blood (not recorded which). The CDR3 here is CASTITGNTGELFF. The CDR3 DNA sequence: TGTGCCAGCACCATCACAGGGAACACCGGGGAGCTGTTTTTT.